This T cell receptor beta chain was sequenced during a study of blood T cell repertoires in COVID-19. Study in general: Samples taken during acute and convalescent COVID-19 were collected in the United States, Italy and Spain.

CDR3 length equals 15 residues. V lost 7 bases to trimming and J lost 4 bases, with 20 bases between them. Germline-derived CDR1 and CDR2 are SGHNT and YYREEE (reference sequence). Original handling: Estimation of nucleated cell counts relied on the amplification of reference gene primers. The repertoire was sequenced with immunoSEQ multiplex PCR; TCRdb's copy has only in-frame clones and lacks some. The D gene and trimming were derived from the DNA, and the V and J assignments and clone size from that table. The sample has around 200,000 clones; over 80% are singletons. This chain links TRBV5-4 with TRBJ1-2; the D gene is possibly TRBD1 (6 bases). The sequenced material came from peripheral blood. This TCR came from a human donor in a cohort sampled during active COVID-19. For the CDR3, the DNA is TGTGCCAGCGGGACTAAAGCGGGGGCCTCCTATGGCTACACCTTC. Its translation: CASGTKAGASYGYTF.